This entry lists 9 T cell receptor beta chains sequenced from one sample in a study of Ad26.COV2.S vaccination and SARS-CoV-2 variants. Specified treatment: 15 to 20 received Ad26.COV2.S at low or high dose, single or two shots; 5 received placebo; per-sample allocation not given. All samples were drawn on day 63, counting from the first vaccine or placebo injection. Using immunoSEQ multiplex PCR, the repertoire was profiled, and TCRdb retains in-frame clones only, with some absent. The sample lists roughly 320,000 clones, 86% occurring once. Specimen: peripheral blood, collected in a trial of Ad26.COV2.S vaccine versus placebo. All receptors come from a person between 18 and 65 years old who received the Ad26.COV2.S COVID-19 vaccine or a placebo.

V gene TRBV4-3 combines with J gene TRBJ2-3; D gene uncertain. The CDR3 has 14 residues. In germline, CDR1 is LGHNA, CDR2 YSLEER. Deletions cut 4 bases from V and 2 bases from J, with 10 bases between. Here the CDR3 reads CASSPGRVTDTQYF. CDR3 coding DNA: TGCGCCAGCAGCCCCGGACGGGTCACAGATACGCAGTATTTT.

This chain joins TRBV7-3 and TRBJ2-5, with 7 bases matching TRBD2. The V gene's germline CDR1 is SGHTA and CDR2 FQGTGA. This CDR3 comprises 14 residues. After removal of 2 bases from V and 4 bases from J, the junction contained 4 bases not matched to a gene. CDR3 sequence reads: CASSLGGGLETQYF. The CDR3 DNA reads TGTGCCAGCAGCTTAGGGGGAGGGTTAGAGACCCAGTACTTC.

V gene TRBV7-2 combines with J gene TRBJ1-5, with TRBD1 as a possible D gene (5 bases). CDR3 length equals 15 residues. Germline assignment: CDR1 SGHTA and CDR2 FQGNSA. Trimming left V 1 base short and J 6 bases short, with 13 bases between. The CDR3: CASSLVKGYGQPQHF. The CDR3 nucleotides read TGTGCCAGCAGCTTAGTAAAGGGGTACGGTCAGCCCCAGCATTTT.

The chain recombines TRBV6-5 with TRBJ2-7; D is uncertain. CDR1 and CDR2 (germline): MNHEY, SVGAGI. CDR3 length: 14 amino acids. V was cut by 0 bases and J by 3 bases, with 9 bases left in between. CDR3 amino acids: CASSYSAPGYEQYF. DNA for the CDR3: TGTGCCAGCAGTTACTCTGCCCCAGGCTACGAGCAGTACTTC.

The V gene is TRBV6-5, the J gene TRBJ1-2; weak D call: TRBD1 (5 bases). Germline assignment: CDR1 MNHEY and CDR2 SVGAGI. Trimming pared 0 bases from V and 8 bases from J, leaving 7 bases between. This CDR3 comprises 12 residues. The CDR3 region has the DNA TGTGCCAGCAGTTACTCGGGGCGGGGCTACACCTTC. Translating it yields CASSYSGRGYTF.

This clone has just a few counts. The chain recombines TRBV4-1 with TRBJ2-7; a weak D match, TRBD1 (5 bases). The CDR3 sequence is 16 residues long. CDR1 and CDR2 from the germline V gene are MGHRA and YSYEKL. V shed 0 bases and J shed 3 bases, with 15 bases lying between them. CDR3 loop: CASSQDPKGAIYEQYF. CDR3 DNA: TGCGCCAGCAGCCAAGACCCTAAAGGGGCTATCTACGAGCAGTACTTC.

J is TRBJ2-3 and V is TRBV5-1, with 8 bases lining up with TRBD2. The CDR3 length is 14 residues. V dropped 4 bases and J dropped 6; count of bases not matched to a gene: 7. Per the germline V gene, CDR1 is SGHRS and CDR2 is YFSETQ. This CDR3 reads CASSPRASGDTQYF. Here the CDR3 DNA reads TGCGCCAGCAGCCCGCGAGCTAGCGGGGATACGCAGTATTTT.

This chain uses TRBV30 with TRBJ1-4, with 7 bases identical to TRBD1. Germline CDR1 and CDR2: GTSNPN and SVGIG (reference sequence). The CDR3 consists of 14 residues. The ends lost 0 bases at V and 6 bases at J; junction bases unmatched: 4. DNA for the CDR3: TGTGCCTGGAGTGTCAAGGGGGCGCATGAAAAACTGTTTTTT. It specifies CAWSVKGAHEKLFF.

The chain combines TRBV5-1 with TRBJ2-5, with D possibly being TRBD2 (6 bases). V dropped 8 bases and J dropped 6 bases, with 17 bases sitting between them. CDR1 is SGHRS, CDR2 YFSETQ, per germline. The CDR3 consists of 13 residues. The CDR3 reads CARIRGFQKTQYF. Written as DNA, the CDR3 is TGCGCCAGGATCCGGGGGTTTCAAAAGACCCAGTACTTC.